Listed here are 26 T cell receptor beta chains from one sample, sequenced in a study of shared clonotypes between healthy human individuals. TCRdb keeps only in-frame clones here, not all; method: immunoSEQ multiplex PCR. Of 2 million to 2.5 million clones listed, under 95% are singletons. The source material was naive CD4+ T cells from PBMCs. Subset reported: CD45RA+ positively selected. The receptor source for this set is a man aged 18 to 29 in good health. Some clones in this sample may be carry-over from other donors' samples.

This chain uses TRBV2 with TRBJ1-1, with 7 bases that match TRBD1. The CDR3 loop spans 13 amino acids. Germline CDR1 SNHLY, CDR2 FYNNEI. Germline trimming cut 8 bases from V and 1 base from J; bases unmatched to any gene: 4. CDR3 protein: CASQGDRNTEAFF. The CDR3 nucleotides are TGTGCCAGCCAGGGGGACAGGAACACTGAAGCTTTCTTT.

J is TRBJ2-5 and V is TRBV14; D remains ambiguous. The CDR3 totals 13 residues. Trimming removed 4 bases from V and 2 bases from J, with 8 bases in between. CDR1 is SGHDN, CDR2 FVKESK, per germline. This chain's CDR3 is CASSLQRQETQYF. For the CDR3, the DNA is TGTGCCAGCAGCCTCCAGCGTCAAGAGACCCAGTACTTC.

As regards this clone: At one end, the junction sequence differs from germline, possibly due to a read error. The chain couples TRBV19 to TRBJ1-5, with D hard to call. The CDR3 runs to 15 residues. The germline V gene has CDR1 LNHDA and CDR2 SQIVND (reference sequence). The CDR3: CASSNLGPPAQAQHF. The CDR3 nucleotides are TGTGCCAGTAGTAACCTCGGGCCCCCTGCTCAGGCCCAGCATTTT.

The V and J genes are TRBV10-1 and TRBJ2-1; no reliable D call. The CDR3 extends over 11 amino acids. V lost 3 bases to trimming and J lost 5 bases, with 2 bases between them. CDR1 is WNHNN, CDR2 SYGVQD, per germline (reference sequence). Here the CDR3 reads CASSDDNEQFF. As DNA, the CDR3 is TGCGCCAGCAGTGACGACAATGAGCAGTTCTTC.

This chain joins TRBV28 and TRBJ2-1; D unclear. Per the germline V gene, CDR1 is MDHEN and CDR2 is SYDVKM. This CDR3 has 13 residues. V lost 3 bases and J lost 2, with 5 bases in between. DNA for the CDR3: TGTGCCAGCAGTTTCTCAGCCTACAATGAGCAGTTCTTC. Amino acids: CASSFSAYNEQFF.

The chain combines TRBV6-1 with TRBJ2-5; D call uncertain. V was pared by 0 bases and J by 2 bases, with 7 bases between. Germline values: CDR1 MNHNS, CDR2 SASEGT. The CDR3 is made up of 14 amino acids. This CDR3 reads CASSEAWFQETQYF. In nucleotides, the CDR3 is TGTGCCAGCAGTGAAGCCTGGTTTCAAGAGACCCAGTACTTC.

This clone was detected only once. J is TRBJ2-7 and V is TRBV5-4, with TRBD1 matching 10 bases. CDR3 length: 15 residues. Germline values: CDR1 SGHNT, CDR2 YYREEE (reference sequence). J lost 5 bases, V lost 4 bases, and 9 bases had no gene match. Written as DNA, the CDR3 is TGTGCCAGCAGCGACTGGACAGGGGGACTCGACGAGCAGTACTTC. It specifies CASSDWTGGLDEQYF.

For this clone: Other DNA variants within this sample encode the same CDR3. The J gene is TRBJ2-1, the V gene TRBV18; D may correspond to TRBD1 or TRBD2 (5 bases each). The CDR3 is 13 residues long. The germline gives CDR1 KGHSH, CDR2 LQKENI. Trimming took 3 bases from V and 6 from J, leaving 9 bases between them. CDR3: CASSPPGANEQFF. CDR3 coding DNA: TGTGCCAGCTCACCTCCCGGGGCCAATGAGCAGTTCTTC.

Here the CDR3 reads CSVGQRLAALSEQYF. Written as DNA, the CDR3 is TGCAGCGTTGGTCAACGCCTAGCGGCCCTCTCCGAGCAGTACTTC. The chain uses TRBV29-1 and TRBJ2-7, with TRBD2 matching 7 bases. V lost 4 bases, J lost 6 bases, and 15 bases stayed unmatched. Germline CDR1 SQVTM, CDR2 ANQGSEA. The CDR3 runs to 15 residues.

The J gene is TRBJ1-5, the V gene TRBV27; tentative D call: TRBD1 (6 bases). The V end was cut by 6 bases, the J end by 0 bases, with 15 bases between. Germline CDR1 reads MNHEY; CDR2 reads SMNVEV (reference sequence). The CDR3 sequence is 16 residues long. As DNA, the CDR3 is TGTGCCAGCAGAGGCCAGGGACACTATAGCAATCAGCCCCAGCATTTT. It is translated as CASRGQGHYSNQPQHF.

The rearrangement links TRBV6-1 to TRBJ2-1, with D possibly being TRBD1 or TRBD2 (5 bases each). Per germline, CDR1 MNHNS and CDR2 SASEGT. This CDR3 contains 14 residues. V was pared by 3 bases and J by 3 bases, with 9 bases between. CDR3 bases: TGTGCCAGCAGTGAGGGGGAGCTCTACAATGAGCAGTTCTTC. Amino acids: CASSEGELYNEQFF.

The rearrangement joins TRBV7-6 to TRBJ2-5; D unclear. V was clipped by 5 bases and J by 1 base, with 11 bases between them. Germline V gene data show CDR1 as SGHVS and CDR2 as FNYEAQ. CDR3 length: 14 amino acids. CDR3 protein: CASSINTAQETQYF. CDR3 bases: TGTGCCAGCAGCATTAATACAGCCCAAGAGACCCAGTACTTC.

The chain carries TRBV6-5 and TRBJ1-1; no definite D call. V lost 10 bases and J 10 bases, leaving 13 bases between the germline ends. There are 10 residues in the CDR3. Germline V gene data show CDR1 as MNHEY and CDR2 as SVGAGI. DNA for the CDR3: TGTGCCACCTTCTTCGTCGGAGCTTTCTTT. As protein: CATFFVGAFF.

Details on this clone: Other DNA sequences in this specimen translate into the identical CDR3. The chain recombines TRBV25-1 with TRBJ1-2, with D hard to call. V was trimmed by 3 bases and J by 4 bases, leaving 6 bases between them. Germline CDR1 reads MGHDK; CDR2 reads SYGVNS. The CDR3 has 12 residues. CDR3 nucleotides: TGTGCCAGCAGTGAGGGTGGCTATGGCTACACCTTC. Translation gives CASSEGGYGYTF.

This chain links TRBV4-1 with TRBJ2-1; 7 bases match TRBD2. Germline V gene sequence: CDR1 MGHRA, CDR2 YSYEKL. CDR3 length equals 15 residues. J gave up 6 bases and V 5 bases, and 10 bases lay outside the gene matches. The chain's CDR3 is CASSATGGEINEQFF. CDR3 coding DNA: TGCGCCAGCAGCGCGACTGGGGGGGAAATCAATGAGCAGTTCTTC.

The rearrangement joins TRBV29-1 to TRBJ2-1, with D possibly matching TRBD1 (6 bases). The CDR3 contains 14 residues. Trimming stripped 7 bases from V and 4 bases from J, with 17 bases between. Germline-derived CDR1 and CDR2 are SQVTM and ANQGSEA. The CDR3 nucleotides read TGCAGCGGCAGGCAGGGGTTAGAGTACAATGAGCAGTTCTTC. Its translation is CSGRQGLEYNEQFF.

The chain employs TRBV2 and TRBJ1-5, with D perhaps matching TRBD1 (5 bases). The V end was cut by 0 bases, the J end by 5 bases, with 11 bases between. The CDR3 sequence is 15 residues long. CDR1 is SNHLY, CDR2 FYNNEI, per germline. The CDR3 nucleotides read TGTGCCAGCAGTGAAGCGCCCTCAGGGTATCAGCCCCAGCATTTT. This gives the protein CASSEAPSGYQPQHF.

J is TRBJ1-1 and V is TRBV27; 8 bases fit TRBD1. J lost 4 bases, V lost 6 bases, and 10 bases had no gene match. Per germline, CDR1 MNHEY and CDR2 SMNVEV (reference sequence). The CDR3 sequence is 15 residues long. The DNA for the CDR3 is TGTGCCAGCAGCGACAGGGGAGGTCGGGGCACTGAAGCTTTCTTT. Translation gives CASSDRGGRGTEAFF.

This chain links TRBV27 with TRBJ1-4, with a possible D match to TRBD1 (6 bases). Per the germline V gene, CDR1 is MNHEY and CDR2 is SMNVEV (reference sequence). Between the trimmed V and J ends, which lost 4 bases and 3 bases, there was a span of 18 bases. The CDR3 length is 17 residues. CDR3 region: CASSSKRDKGPNEKLFF. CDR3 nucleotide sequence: TGTGCCAGCAGTTCTAAACGGGACAAAGGCCCTAATGAAAAACTGTTTTTT.

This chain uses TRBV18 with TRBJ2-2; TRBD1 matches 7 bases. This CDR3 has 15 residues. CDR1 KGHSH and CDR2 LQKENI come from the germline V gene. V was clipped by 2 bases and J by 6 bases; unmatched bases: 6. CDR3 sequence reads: CASSPGQEPPGELFF. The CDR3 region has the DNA TGTGCCAGCTCACCAGGACAGGAGCCCCCCGGGGAGCTGTTTTTT.

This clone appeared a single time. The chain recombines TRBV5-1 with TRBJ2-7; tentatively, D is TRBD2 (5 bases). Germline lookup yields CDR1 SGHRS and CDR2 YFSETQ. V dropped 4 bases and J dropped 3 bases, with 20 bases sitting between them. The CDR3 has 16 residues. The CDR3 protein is CASSPPGRASGYEQYF. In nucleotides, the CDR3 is TGCGCCAGCAGCCCCCCCGGGCGGGCTTCGGGCTACGAGCAGTACTTC.

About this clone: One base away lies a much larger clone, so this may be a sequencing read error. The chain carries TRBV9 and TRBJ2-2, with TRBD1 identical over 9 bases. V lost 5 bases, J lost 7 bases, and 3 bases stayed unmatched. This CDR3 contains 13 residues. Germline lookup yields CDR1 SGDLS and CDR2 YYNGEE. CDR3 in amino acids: CASSRQGDGELFF. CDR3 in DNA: TGTGCCAGCAGTCGACAGGGGGACGGGGAGCTGTTTTTT.

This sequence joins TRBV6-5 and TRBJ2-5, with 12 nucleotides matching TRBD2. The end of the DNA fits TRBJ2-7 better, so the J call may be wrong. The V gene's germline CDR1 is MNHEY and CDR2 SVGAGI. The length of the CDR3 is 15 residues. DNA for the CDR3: TGTGCCAGCAGCGCTAGCGGGAGGGCGTCGTACGAGCAGTACTTC. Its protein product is CASSASGRASYEQYF.

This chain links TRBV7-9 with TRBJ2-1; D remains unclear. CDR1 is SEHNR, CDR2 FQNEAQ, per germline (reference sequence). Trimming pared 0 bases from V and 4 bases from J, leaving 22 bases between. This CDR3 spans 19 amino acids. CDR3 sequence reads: CASSLASSVGSLIYNEQFF. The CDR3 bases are TGTGCCAGCAGCTTAGCGTCATCTGTAGGCAGCTTAATTTACAATGAGCAGTTCTTC.

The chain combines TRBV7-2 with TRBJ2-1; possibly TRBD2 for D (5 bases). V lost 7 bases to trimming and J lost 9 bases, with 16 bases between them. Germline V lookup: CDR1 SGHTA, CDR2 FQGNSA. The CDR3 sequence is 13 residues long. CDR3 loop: CASTDTRLTEQFF. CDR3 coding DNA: TGTGCCAGCACCGACACTAGACTCACTGAGCAGTTCTTC.

The CDR3 is CASRRDSVYEQYF. CDR3 nucleotide sequence: TGTGCCAGCAGAAGGGACAGTGTGTACGAGCAGTACTTC. The J gene is TRBJ2-7, the V gene TRBV6-1; 7 bases are shared with TRBD1. Per the germline V gene, CDR1 is MNHNS and CDR2 is SASEGT. This CDR3 has 13 residues. With V trimmed by 6 bases and J by 4 bases, 6 bases remained unmatched.